Presented here are 16 T cell receptor beta chains from one specimen sequenced in a study of blood T cells in healthy people across ages. A second PCR, run for roughly 6 to 11 cycles, used a sample-barcoded 5' primer plus a J-beta primer mix. One entry per CDR3 protein, called by TCRdb with MiXCR from the 5' RACE reads. The repertoire includes 650,000 to 700,000 distinct CDR3 sequences, roughly half of them detected once, and less than 15% sits in the top ten. Sequenced: blood. Receptor source: an elderly woman in good health.

This clonotype was detected only a few times. The CDR3 loop is CASREAGTDTQYF. CDR3 sequence (DNA): TGTGCCAGCAGGGAAGCAGGCACAGATACGCAGTATTTT. This sequence joins TRBV6-5 and TRBJ2-3; D call uncertain. Germline loops: CDR1 MNHEY, CDR2 SVGAGI. Trimming shortened V by 6 bases and J by 1 base, and 8 bases separated the two germline ends. The CDR3 loop spans 13 amino acids.

This clonotype occurred a few times. The chain has TRBV30 and TRBJ2-1, with 9 bases matching TRBD2. CDR1 is GTSNPN and CDR2 is SVGIG in the germline V gene (reference sequence). There are 16 residues in the CDR3. V lost 2 bases and J lost 7; bases outside the gene matches: 12. CDR3 bases: TGTGCCTGGAGTTCGGCGGGACTAGCCTGGGGGAATGAGCAGTTCTTC. Its translation: CAWSSAGLAWGNEQFF.

V gene TRBV6-4 combines with J gene TRBJ2-1; the match to TRBD2 covers 10 bases. The CDR3 runs 15 residues. Trimming cost V 3 bases and J 6 bases; bases outside gene matches: 5. Germline V CDR1 and CDR2: MRHNA, SNTAGT. CDR3 in DNA: TGTGCCAGCAGTGAGGGAACTAGCGGGGCCAATGAGCAGTTCTTC. As protein: CASSEGTSGANEQFF.

Regarding this clonotype: A much more abundant neighbour one base away suggests this may be a read error. The V call is TRBV15, the J call TRBJ1-5; D unresolved. The germline V gene encodes CDR1 LNHNV and CDR2 YYDKDF (reference sequence). CDR3 length equals 15 residues. CDR3 residues: CTTSRDRGHNQPQHF. The CDR3 DNA reads TGTACCACCAGCAGAGATCGCGGGCACAATCAGCCCCAGCATTTT.

At least ten counts were recorded for this clonotype. The genes are TRBV12-3 or TRBV12-4 and TRBJ2-1; no definite D call. The CDR3 spans 12 residues. The ends were cut back, 4 bases at V and 9 bases at J, with 10 bases in the middle. The DNA for the CDR3 is TGTGCCAGCAGTTGGGTTTGGGTTGAGCAGTTCTTC. Translating it yields CASSWVWVEQFF.

DNA of the CDR3: TGTGCCAGCAGTTACCTAGCGGGGGGGCCCGGAGCCGGGGAGCTGTTTTTT. Encoded protein: CASSYLAGGPGAGELFF. This sequence joins TRBV6-5 and TRBJ2-2, with TRBD2 identical over 12 bases. The CDR3 runs to 17 residues. Per germline, CDR1 MNHEY and CDR2 SVGAGI. V dropped 2 bases and J dropped 6; count of bases not matched to a gene: 7.

V is TRBV7-9 and J is TRBJ1-5; D unclear. V lost 5 bases and J lost 4, with 9 bases in between. The germline CDR1 and CDR2 sequences are SEHNR and FQNEAQ (reference sequence). This CDR3 spans 13 amino acids. The CDR3 is CASSATQNQPQHF. CDR3 nucleotide sequence: TGTGCCAGCAGCGCAACCCAGAATCAGCCCCAGCATTTT.

This clonotype was detected many times. The chain links TRBV12-3 or TRBV12-4 to TRBJ2-1, with a weak D call TRBD1 (6 bases). The V and J ends lost 11 bases and 6 bases respectively, with 14 bases between them. The CDR3 runs to 12 residues. This CDR3 reads CAGRQDGNEQFF. For the CDR3, the DNA is TGTGCCGGAAGACAGGATGGCAATGAGCAGTTCTTC.

The chain links TRBV7-3 to TRBJ2-2, with 7 bases identical to TRBD1. Germline V gene sequence: CDR1 SGHTA, CDR2 FQGTGA. The V gene end was trimmed by 1 base and the J gene end by 1 base; junction bases not matched to a gene: 6. The CDR3 length is 17 residues. The chain's CDR3 is CASSLRGQLLNTGELFF. CDR3 DNA sequence: TGTGCCAGCAGCTTAAGGGGACAGCTTTTGAACACCGGGGAGCTGTTTTTT.

The V call is TRBV20-1, the J call TRBJ1-2; 10 bases map to TRBD1. This CDR3 comprises 12 residues. CDR1 DFQATT and CDR2 SNEGSKA come from the germline V gene (reference sequence). V was clipped by 6 bases and J by 8 bases; unmatched bases: 6. CDR3 coding DNA: TGCAGTGCCGAGACAGGGGGCCGCGGCTACACCTTC. Its protein product is CSAETGGRGYTF.

Note on this clonotype: This may come from a read error, since a much larger clone is one base off. The V call is TRBV7-3, the J call TRBJ2-7, with 11 bases matching TRBD2. V trimming: 1 base; J trimming: 7 bases; junction bases outside the gene matches: 6. Germline loops: CDR1 SGHTA, CDR2 FQGTGA. This CDR3 spans 15 amino acids. The CDR3 DNA is TGTGCCAGCAGCTTAAGACTAGCGGGATTTTATGAGCAGTACTTC. Translating gives CASSLRLAGFYEQYF.

The CDR3: CASSWGQETYEQYF. The CDR3 DNA is TGCGCCAGCAGCTGGGGACAGGAGACCTACGAGCAGTACTTC. The genes are TRBV5-1 and TRBJ2-4; 8 positions agree with TRBD1. The assigned J gene may be wrong: the sequence end matches TRBJ2-7 better. The CDR3 totals 14 residues. The germline V gene encodes CDR1 SGHRS and CDR2 YFSETQ.

The CDR3: CASSFDIRNTGELFF. The DNA for the CDR3 is TGTGCCAGCAGTTTTGATATAAGAAACACCGGGGAGCTGTTTTTT. The V call is TRBV28, the J call TRBJ2-2; D call uncertain. The CDR3 length is 15 residues. V was cut by 3 bases and J by 2 bases, with 10 bases left in between. Germline CDR1 is MDHEN and CDR2 is SYDVKM.

This chain joins TRBV20-1 and TRBJ2-7; TRBD2 is a possible D gene (6 bases). CDR1 DFQATT and CDR2 SNEGSKA come from the germline V gene (reference sequence). The CDR3 covers 16 residues. The V end lost 4 bases, the J end lost 3 bases, and 22 bases lay between the germline ends. The CDR3 region has the DNA TGCAGTGCTACCAAACCTGCCGGGACTGCTTTCTACGAGCAGTACTTC. It is translated as CSATKPAGTAFYEQYF.

The gene calls are TRBV12-3 or TRBV12-4 and TRBJ1-2; TRBD1 might be the D (5 bases). V was shortened by 3 bases and J by 0 bases, with 17 bases between the two germline ends. The CDR3 runs to 17 residues. This CDR3 reads CASSLMFSGTTNYGYTF. CDR3 DNA sequence: TGTGCCAGCAGTTTGATGTTCTCAGGGACCACTAACTATGGCTACACCTTC.

The rearrangement uses TRBV6-1 and TRBJ2-5; D unresolved. The CDR3 contains 15 residues. Trimming took 7 bases from V and 4 from J, leaving 19 bases between them. Germline V CDR1 and CDR2: MNHNS, SASEGT. The CDR3 nucleotides read TGTGCCAGCATGGCGCGACTCTGGAGAGGAGAGACCCAGTACTTC. Protein sequence: CASMARLWRGETQYF.